This is a list of T cell receptor beta chains from one sample in a study of CD8 T cells in ankylosing spondylitis. TCRdb re-derived calls from the 5' RACE reads in MiXCR, one entry per CDR3 protein. Of 180,000 or so distinct CDR3 sequences listed, more than 9% are singletons. Sequencing was performed on blood, either unsorted or a sorted T cell fraction (not recorded which). The receptors stem from a male donor with ankylosing spondylitis or in good health (not recorded which). Each CDR3 is given with its conserved first and last residue. The order of the fields is V gene, CDR3 length, CDR3 protein.

TRBV5-1,15,CASSLSGGSTGELFF
TRBV5-1,13,CASSSTAVNEQFF
TRBV7-8,18,CASSLTGLAGVGYNEQFF
TRBV12-3/TRBV12-4,12,CASSRGSEGYTF
TRBV7-2,15,CASSLDAGGNQPQHF
TRBV20-1,13,CSAKLRATGELFF
TRBV15,15,CATSSRTSGSYEQYF
TRBV7-2,14,CASSLVPGLNEQFF
TRBV4-1,19,CASSQAKALPTSDSYEQYF
TRBV5-4,15,CASSISGAADSPLHF
TRBV11-2,16,CASSLVGGGVGHGYTF
TRBV7-8,14,CASSLDYGVYEQYF
TRBV11-2,14,CASNFGQTYNEQFF
TRBV9,14,CASSPRGSTDTQYF
TRBV6-1,14,CASSDGRSGNTIYF
TRBV9,14,CASSVLAGEETQYF
TRBV29-1,16,CSVEGRGRLNTGELFF
TRBV20-1,15,CSARLPGRFTDTQYF
TRBV20-1,12,CSAIHQYNEQFF
TRBV5-1,16,CASSPNREPNTGELFF
TRBV30,16,CAWSPLLAGGPDTQYF
TRBV18,14,CASSPWDRLYEQYF
TRBV12-3/TRBV12-4,15,CASSWLAGGQETQYF
TRBV5-6,12,CASSFAGGEQYF
TRBV5-1,15,CASSLEGQGEQPQHF
TRBV7-9,14,CASSLAAPTGGYTF
TRBV6-2/TRBV6-3,14,CASSYGGQVYEQYF
TRBV6-5,15,CASRPSGRAYNEQFF
TRBV6-2/TRBV6-3,15,CASSHPGGNNQPQHF
TRBV28,14,CASSSLGQKNIQYF
TRBV15,16,CATSAGLAGDGDEQFF
TRBV5-1,17,CASSYGLAGGSSYEQYF
TRBV6-5,17,CASSYSHPRGNNSPLHF
TRBV5-1,14,CASSLIGGSQPQHF
TRBV12-3/TRBV12-4,14,CASRKTGSRTEAFF
TRBV6-1,16,CASSPRGPRSNYGYTF
TRBV7-2,16,CASSLVGGRVTGELFF
TRBV5-1,18,CASSLGGSTSLVTDTQYF
TRBV4-3,16,CASSQVKSVHGETQYF
TRBV9,19,CASSVNPSGRADSYNEQFF
TRBV6-6,12,CASGVPGKEQYF
TRBV29-1,11,CSSGSGLGAFF
TRBV11-2,16,CASSRGLDGSYNEQFF
TRBV11-3,16,CASSLVISGGTYEQYF
TRBV6-5,11,CASINRAEAFF
TRBV5-1,13,CASSSGQGVTQYF
TRBV5-1,15,CASSLDLPRGDEQFF
TRBV5-1,14,CASSLGAVYNEQFF
TRBV7-7,15,CASSLDRQVYNEQFF
TRBV20-1,11,CSARGSDTQYF
TRBV7-8,13,CASSPDDRGEQYF